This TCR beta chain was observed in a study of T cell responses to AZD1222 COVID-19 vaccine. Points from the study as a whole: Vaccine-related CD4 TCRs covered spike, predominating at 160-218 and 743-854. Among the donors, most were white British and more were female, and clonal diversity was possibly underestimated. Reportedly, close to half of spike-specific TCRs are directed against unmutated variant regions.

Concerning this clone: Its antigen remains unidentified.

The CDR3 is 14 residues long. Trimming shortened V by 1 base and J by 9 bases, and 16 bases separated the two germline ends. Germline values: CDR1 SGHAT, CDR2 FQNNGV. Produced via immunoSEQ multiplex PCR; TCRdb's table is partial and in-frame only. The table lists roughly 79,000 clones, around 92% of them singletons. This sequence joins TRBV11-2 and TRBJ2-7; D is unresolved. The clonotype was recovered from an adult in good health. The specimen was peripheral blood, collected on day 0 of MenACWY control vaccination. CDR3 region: CASSLGLQSHGQYF. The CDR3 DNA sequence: TGTGCCAGCAGCTTAGGGTTACAGAGCCATGGGCAGTACTTC.